The 31 T cell receptor beta chains in this list originate from one sample, sequenced in a study of T cell changes during pregnancy in multiple sclerosis. Data came from immunoSEQ multiplex PCR; TCRdb stores just in-frame clones and leaves some out. The table shows approximately 48,000 clones, with approximately 94% occurring only once. Sequenced here: CD4+ T cells from peripheral blood mononuclear cells, sampled in the second trimester of pregnancy. The receptors derive from a female donor with multiple sclerosis, enrolled in a pregnancy study.

V usage is TRBV19 and J usage is TRBJ1-6, with 7 bases fitting TRBD1. CDR3 size: 19 residues. V trimming: 6 bases; J trimming: 3 bases; junction bases outside the gene matches: 17. Germline values: CDR1 LNHDA, CDR2 SQIVND (reference sequence). The CDR3 reads CASSTTLRDSEGYNSPLHF. DNA of the CDR3: TGTGCCAGTAGCACCACGCTCCGGGACAGTGAAGGCTATAATTCACCCCTCCACTTT.

V and J are TRBV11-3 and TRBJ2-1; perhaps TRBD2 as D (5 bases). V lost 6 bases, J lost 6 bases, and 15 bases lay in between. The germline gives CDR1 SGHNT, CDR2 YENEEA. There are 14 residues in the CDR3. Written as DNA, the CDR3 is TGTGCCAGCAGTTCCTGGCTAGCTTCCAATGAGCAGTTCTTC. Amino acid sequence: CASSSWLASNEQFF.

This chain connects TRBV9 to TRBJ1-2; D is perhaps TRBD1 (6 bases). V shed 0 bases and J shed 6 bases, with 6 bases lying between them. This CDR3 spans 12 amino acids. The V gene's germline CDR1 is SGDLS and CDR2 YYNGEE. The CDR3 region has the DNA TGTGCCAGCAGCGTAGACAGGGATGGCTACACCTTC. It specifies CASSVDRDGYTF.

This chain joins TRBV5-1 and TRBJ2-7; no clear D. The CDR3 totals 13 residues. The V gene's germline CDR1 is SGHRS and CDR2 YFSETQ. V was clipped by 0 bases and J by 6 bases, with 10 bases between them. CDR3 residues: CASSLDQFGEQYF. In DNA form, the CDR3 reads TGCGCCAGCAGCTTGGATCAGTTTGGCGAGCAGTACTTC.

CDR3 sequence (DNA): TGTGCCAGCAGCTTAGGTGGGGGGGCGGGGGAGACCCAGTACTTC. It yields the protein CASSLGGGAGETQYF. J is TRBJ2-5 and V is TRBV7-2, with D possibly TRBD2 on 7 matching bases. The germline V gene has CDR1 SGHTA and CDR2 FQGNSA. V lost 1 base to trimming and J lost 5 bases, with 14 bases between them. This CDR3 has 15 amino acids.

The rearrangement joins TRBV5-4 to TRBJ2-5, with TRBD1 matching over 7 bases. CDR1 is SGHNT, CDR2 YYREEE, per germline (reference sequence). The V segment lost 9 bases and the J segment 0 bases; nucleotides outside the gene matches: 5. The CDR3 sequence is 13 residues long. The CDR3 coding sequence is TGTGCCACCCACAGGGGATACCAAGAGACCCAGTACTTC. It encodes CATHRGYQETQYF.

The chain carries TRBV29-1 and TRBJ1-1; no clear D gene. Germline V CDR1 and CDR2: SQVTM, ANQGSEA. The ends were cut back, 6 bases at V and 4 bases at J, with 15 bases in the middle. This CDR3 contains 13 residues. The DNA for the CDR3 is TGCAGCGTATTTAGGTCGGGGATCACTGAAGCTTTCTTT. Its translation: CSVFRSGITEAFF. Full variable domain (outside the CDR3, taken from reference TRBV29-1 and TRBJ1-1): SAVISQKPSRDICQRGTSLTIQCQVDSQVTMMFWYRQQPGQSLTLIATANQGSEATYESGFVIDKFPISRPNLTFSTLTVSNMSPEDSSIYLCSVFRSGITEAFFGQGTRLTVV.

This sequence joins TRBV5-4 and TRBJ1-3; 7 nucleotides match TRBD1. The junction had 15 bases not matched to a gene; V was cut back by 3 bases and J by 3 bases. The CDR3 loop spans 18 amino acids. Germline V gene data show CDR1 as SGHNT and CDR2 as YYREEE (reference sequence). As DNA, the CDR3 is TGTGCCAGCAGCTCCGACCTCAACAGGGGTAGTAGTGGAAACACCATATATTTT. Encoded protein: CASSSDLNRGSSGNTIYF.

The genes are TRBV19 and TRBJ2-7, with D perhaps matching TRBD2 (5 bases). CDR3 length: 14 residues. Germline-derived CDR1 and CDR2 are LNHDA and SQIVND (reference sequence). V lost 7 bases and J 0 bases, leaving 13 bases between the germline ends. CDR3 residues: CASTPGLFSYEQYF. The CDR3 nucleotides are TGTGCCAGTACCCCCGGACTGTTCTCCTACGAGCAGTACTTC.

DNA of the CDR3: TGTGCCATCAGTGGGGACTCAGACTACGAGCAGTACTTC. Its translation: CAISGDSDYEQYF. The chain uses TRBV10-3 and TRBJ2-7, with a tentative D call TRBD2 (6 bases). This CDR3 is 13 amino acids long. Germline lookup yields CDR1 ENHRY and CDR2 SYGVKD. The germline V and J ends were trimmed by 4 bases and 3 bases, with 10 bases remaining between them.

There are a few counts of this clone. The rearrangement links TRBV6-5 to TRBJ1-3; weak D call: TRBD1 (5 bases). The germline V gene has CDR1 MNHEY and CDR2 SVGAGI. V lost 6 bases to trimming and J lost 7 bases, with 13 bases between them. The CDR3 extends over 13 amino acids. The CDR3 coding sequence is TGTGCCAGCAGGACAGATAGTACGAACACCATATATTTT. This sequence encodes CASRTDSTNTIYF.

This chain uses TRBV19 with TRBJ2-3; D is perhaps TRBD2 (6 bases). Deletions cut 7 bases from V and 1 base from J, with 15 bases between. This CDR3 contains 15 residues. CDR1 and CDR2 (germline): LNHDA, SQIVND (reference sequence). This CDR3 reads CASMGWAGRTDTQYF. The CDR3 bases are TGTGCCAGTATGGGATGGGCGGGGCGCACAGATACGCAGTATTTT.

V usage is TRBV6-1 and J usage is TRBJ1-5; 7 bases match TRBD1. CDR1 and CDR2 from the germline V gene are MNHNS and SASEGT. This CDR3 region has 14 residues. V was clipped by 11 bases and J by 11 bases; unmatched bases: 18. CDR3 region: CAAGVQGIPPAQHF. CDR3 bases: TGTGCCGCCGGAGTACAGGGGATTCCCCCGGCCCAGCATTTT.

The chain couples TRBV6-5 to TRBJ1-2, with TRBD1 matching 9 bases. The CDR3 contains 15 residues. After removal of 0 bases from V and 6 bases from J, the junction contained 5 bases not matched to a gene. CDR1 is MNHEY and CDR2 is SVGAGI in the germline V gene. The CDR3 DNA is TGTGCCAGCAGTTACTCGGGACAGGGCACGAATGGCTACACCTTC. Its protein product is CASSYSGQGTNGYTF.

This chain joins TRBV9 and TRBJ1-6, with D unclear. CDR3 length: 14 amino acids. V lost 2 bases, J lost 4 bases, and 7 bases lay in between. In germline, CDR1 is SGDLS, CDR2 YYNGEE. CDR3 region: CASSVEGYNSPLHF. Written as DNA, the CDR3 is TGTGCCAGCAGCGTGGAGGGTTATAATTCACCCCTCCACTTT.

V is TRBV7-9 and J is TRBJ1-4; 9 nucleotides align to TRBD1. V was clipped by 5 bases and J by 8 bases; unmatched bases: 12. This CDR3 comprises 16 residues. Germline V gene lookup returns CDR1 SEHNR and CDR2 FQNEAQ (reference sequence). The CDR3 here is CASSLGQGLMAEKLFF. For the CDR3, the DNA is TGTGCCAGCAGCCTGGGACAGGGATTGATGGCGGAAAAACTGTTTTTT.

This rearrangement joins TRBV6-1 to TRBJ2-2, with 8 bases that match TRBD1. The V gene end was trimmed by 6 bases and the J gene end by 6 bases; junction bases not matched to a gene: 3. Germline-derived CDR1 and CDR2 are MNHNS and SASEGT. There are 13 residues in the CDR3. CDR3 bases: TGTGCCAGCAGACTACAGGGGGCCGGGGAGCTGTTTTTT. Protein product: CASRLQGAGELFF.

The CDR3 sequence: CASSEYWQGNYGYTF. In DNA, the CDR3 is TGTGCCAGCAGTGAATATTGGCAGGGGAACTATGGCTACACCTTC. The chain carries TRBV25-1 and TRBJ1-2; tentative D call: TRBD1 (6 bases). The germline V gene has CDR1 MGHDK and CDR2 SYGVNS. V lost 0 bases and J lost 2, with 10 bases in between. CDR3 size: 15 residues.

The rearrangement uses TRBV27 and TRBJ2-1; 9 bases line up with TRBD1. The CDR3 loop spans 16 amino acids. Per the germline V gene, CDR1 is MNHEY and CDR2 is SMNVEV (reference sequence). The ends lost 6 bases at V and 1 base at J; junction bases unmatched: 7. DNA for the CDR3: TGTGCCAGCAGCCCTAGGACAGGGGTGTCCTACAATGAGCAGTTCTTC. The encoded protein is CASSPRTGVSYNEQFF.

The V gene is TRBV30, the J gene TRBJ1-4, with D possibly being TRBD1 (6 bases). CDR1 and CDR2 (germline): GTSNPN, SVGIG (reference sequence). There are 13 residues in the CDR3. The ends were cut back, 4 bases at V and 9 bases at J, with 15 bases in the middle. For the CDR3, the DNA is TGTGCCTGGACGAGGGACATCACGAAAAAACTGTTTTTT. It translates to CAWTRDITKKLFF.

The chain employs TRBV28 and TRBJ1-2; D uncertain. V was shortened by 3 bases and J by 6 bases, with 11 bases between the two germline ends. CDR3 size: 13 residues. Germline CDR1 is MDHEN and CDR2 is SYDVKM. In nucleotides, the CDR3 is TGTGCCAGCAGTTTTCCCGGGGTGAATGGCTACACCTTC. It specifies CASSFPGVNGYTF.

The chain uses TRBV30 and TRBJ2-3; 8 nucleotides line up with TRBD2. Germline V gives CDR1 GTSNPN, CDR2 SVGIG (reference sequence). The CDR3 totals 16 residues. Germline trimming cut 5 bases from V and 0 bases from J; bases unmatched to any gene: 10. The CDR3 sequence is CAWGYKSGGSTDTQYF. In DNA, the CDR3 is TGTGCCTGGGGATACAAAAGCGGGGGTAGCACAGATACGCAGTATTTT. Based on the CDR3 plus reference TRBV30 and TRBJ2-3, the full variable domain is SQTIHQWPATLVQPVGSPLSLECTVEGTSNPNLYWYRQAAGRGLQLLFYSVGIGQISSEVPQNLSASRPQDRQFILSSKKLLLSDSGFYLCAWGYKSGGSTDTQYFGPGTRLTVL.

The chain carries TRBV11-2 and TRBJ2-7; possible D gene TRBD2, 6 bases. The CDR3 is 15 amino acids. The ends were cut back, 0 bases at V and 3 bases at J, with 12 bases in the middle. Germline V gene sequence: CDR1 SGHAT, CDR2 FQNNGV. The CDR3 region is CASSLDSTAGYEQYF. The CDR3 DNA reads as TGTGCCAGCAGCTTAGATTCGACAGCGGGCTACGAGCAGTACTTC.

V usage is TRBV9 and J usage is TRBJ1-2, with a possible D match to TRBD1 (6 bases). The CDR3 runs to 13 residues. CDR1 is SGDLS, CDR2 YYNGEE, per germline. Deletions cut 0 bases from V and 8 bases from J, with 11 bases between. CDR3 in amino acids: CASSVEGVAGYTF. The CDR3 nucleotides are TGTGCCAGCAGCGTAGAGGGGGTCGCGGGCTACACCTTC.

The rearrangement joins TRBV6-4 to TRBJ2-3, with 7 positions matching TRBD2. The germline V gene encodes CDR1 MRHNA and CDR2 SNTAGT. Losses at the gene ends were 2 bases for V and 8 bases for J; bases not matched to a gene: 4. This CDR3 is 13 amino acids long. The CDR3 DNA sequence: TGTGCCAGCAGTGACATCTGGGGGGGTACGCAGTATTTT. Residues: CASSDIWGGTQYF.

The chain carries TRBV5-4 and TRBJ2-3, with 9 nucleotides matching TRBD2. Germline V gene data show CDR1 as SGHNT and CDR2 as YYREEE (reference sequence). The CDR3 extends over 16 amino acids. V shed 0 bases and J 2 bases; nucleotides not matched to a gene: 4. DNA of the CDR3: TGTGCCAGCAGCTTGGTAGCGGGGGCCCTCACAGATACGCAGTATTTT. Translated: CASSLVAGALTDTQYF.

The chain employs TRBV9 and TRBJ2-6, with 15 bases lining up with TRBD2. V shed 3 bases and J 0 bases; nucleotides not matched to a gene: 13. From germline, CDR1 is SGDLS and CDR2 YYNGEE. CDR3 length equals 22 residues. The CDR3 loop reads CASSGQRVGLAGGNSGANVLTF. CDR3 sequence (DNA): TGTGCCAGCAGCGGTCAGAGGGTGGGACTAGCGGGGGGAAACTCTGGGGCCAACGTCCTGACTTTC.

J is TRBJ2-1 and V is TRBV4-2; TRBD2 matches at 12 bases. Germline V gene lookup returns CDR1 LGHNA and CDR2 YNFKEQ. This CDR3 is built from 15 residues. V was clipped by 2 bases and J by 8 bases; unmatched bases: 4. This chain's CDR3 is CASSQLLAGGHEQFF. Written as DNA, the CDR3 is TGTGCCAGCAGCCAACTGCTAGCGGGGGGGCATGAGCAGTTCTTC.

This chain uses TRBV11-1 with TRBJ2-3; TRBD2 is a possible D gene (5 bases). Looked up from germline, CDR1 is SGHAT and CDR2 is FQDESV (reference sequence). The CDR3 covers 13 residues. Between the trimmed V and J ends, which lost 5 bases and 4 bases, there was a span of 10 bases. The DNA of the CDR3 is TGTGCCAGCAGCGGAGGATGGGCAGATACGCAGTATTTT. It encodes CASSGGWADTQYF.

This chain uses TRBV25-1 with TRBJ1-3; unclear D gene. Looked up from germline, CDR1 is MGHDK and CDR2 is SYGVNS. Trimming removed 4 bases at V and 0 bases at J, with 13 bases between. This CDR3 has 16 residues. Written as DNA, the CDR3 is TGTGCCAGCAGTGTAGGAGCCTCTAGCTCTGGAAACACCATATATTTT. Amino acid sequence: CASSVGASSSGNTIYF. Together with reference TRBV25-1 and TRBJ1-3, the CDR3 gives the full variable domain: EADIYQTPRYLVIGTGKKITLECSQTMGHDKMYWYQQDPGMELHLIHYSYGVNSTEKGDLSSESTVSRIRTEHFPLTLESARPSHTSQYLCASSVGASSSGNTIYFGEGSWLTVV.

The genes are TRBV19 and TRBJ2-7, with a tentative D call TRBD1 (6 bases). V was trimmed by 5 bases and J by 7 bases, leaving 21 bases between them. CDR3 size: 15 residues. Germline V CDR1 and CDR2: LNHDA, SQIVND (reference sequence). The CDR3 spells CASSDPGHRVGEQYF. The CDR3 DNA is TGTGCCAGTAGTGATCCGGGACACCGAGTTGGGGAGCAGTACTTC.